These T cell receptor beta chains were read from a single sample in a study of T-cell memory formation after mild COVID-19. TCRdb reanalysed the 5' RACE reads using MiXCR and keeps one entry per CDR3 protein. The sample records 150,000 to 200,000 distinct CDR3 sequences, roughly 15% being singletons. Material for sequencing was PBMCs or a T cell subset sorted from them (not recorded which). Every receptor here comes from an adult woman who had mild COVID-19 (a few samples of this study predate the infection). Cell type and time point are not known. Each CDR3 is given with its conserved first and last residue. The D gene is left open where the match is weak. Not all rows give a size; the values are once, few, many and, for expanded clones, a class.

cdr3_length: 15
v_call: TRBV18
j_call: TRBJ1-1
clone_size: few
d_call: TRBD1
cdr3_aa: CASATPRTGRPGAFF
cdr3_nt: TGTGCCAGCGCCACGCCCAGGACAGGGAGACCAGGAGCTTTCTTT

cdr3_length: 12
v_call: TRBV2
j_call: TRBJ1-1
clone_size: once
d_call: .
cdr3_aa: CASSVSRERAFF
cdr3_nt: TGTGCCAGCAGTGTTTCTCGGGAGAGAGCTTTCTTT

cdr3_length: 16
v_call: TRBV11-3
j_call: TRBJ2-1
clone_size: few
d_call: .
cdr3_aa: CASRGPRGSSYNEQFF
cdr3_nt: TGTGCCAGCAGAGGCCCTCGTGGTAGCTCCTACAATGAGCAGTTCTTC

cdr3_length: 16
v_call: TRBV20-1
j_call: TRBJ2-7
clone_size: .
d_call: .
cdr3_aa: CSAGGGSVGPPYEQYF
cdr3_nt: TGCAGTGCGGGGGGGGGCTCGGTTGGCCCACCCTACGAGCAGTACTTC

cdr3_length: 14
v_call: TRBV6-1
j_call: TRBJ2-7
clone_size: .
d_call: .
cdr3_aa: CASSEAGSSYEQYF
cdr3_nt: TGTGCCAGCAGTGAAGCAGGCAGCTCCTACGAGCAGTACTTC

cdr3_length: 18
v_call: TRBV10-3
j_call: TRBJ2-3
clone_size: .
d_call: TRBD2
cdr3_aa: CAISESQRGATSTDTQYF
cdr3_nt: TGTGCCATCAGTGAGTCCCAGCGGGGGGCAACTAGCACAGATACGCAGTATTTT

cdr3_length: 15
v_call: TRBV19
j_call: TRBJ1-1
clone_size: .
d_call: .
cdr3_aa: CASSIGGAGATEAFF
cdr3_nt: TGTGCCAGTAGTATTGGAGGGGCAGGGGCCACTGAAGCTTTCTTT

cdr3_length: 15
v_call: TRBV6-6
j_call: TRBJ2-1
clone_size: .
d_call: .
cdr3_aa: CASSPTQSSYNEQFF
cdr3_nt: TGTGCCAGCAGCCCAACTCAGAGCTCCTACAATGAGCAGTTCTTC

cdr3_length: 16
v_call: TRBV7-9
j_call: TRBJ2-7
clone_size: few
d_call: .
cdr3_aa: CASSLVPEPQDYEQYF
cdr3_nt: TGTGCCAGCAGCTTAGTCCCGGAGCCACAGGACTACGAGCAGTACTTC

cdr3_length: 18
v_call: TRBV4-2
j_call: TRBJ2-7
clone_size: .
d_call: TRBD2
cdr3_aa: CASSQDLGSGGPPYEQYF
cdr3_nt: TGTGCCAGCAGCCAAGATCTGGGGAGCGGGGGACCTCCCTACGAGCAGTACTTC

cdr3_length: 17
v_call: TRBV7-9
j_call: TRBJ2-5
clone_size: few
d_call: TRBD1
cdr3_aa: CASSPPLQGIGQETQYF
cdr3_nt: TGTGCCAGCAGCCCCCCACTACAGGGGATCGGGCAAGAGACCCAGTACTTC

cdr3_length: 17
v_call: TRBV12-3/TRBV12-4
j_call: TRBJ2-1
clone_size: .
d_call: .
cdr3_aa: CASSLSVARGSYNEQFF
cdr3_nt: TGTGCCAGCAGTTTATCCGTAGCACGGGGCTCCTACAATGAGCAGTTCTTC

cdr3_length: 14
v_call: TRBV29-1
j_call: TRBJ2-1
clone_size: many
d_call: TRBD1
cdr3_aa: CSVEKGANYNEQFF
cdr3_nt: TGCAGCGTTGAAAAGGGGGCCAACTACAATGAGCAGTTCTTC

cdr3_length: 13
v_call: TRBV9
j_call: TRBJ2-1
clone_size: .
d_call: .
cdr3_aa: CASSVTSYNEQFF
cdr3_nt: TGTGCCAGCAGCGTAACGTCTTACAATGAGCAGTTCTTC

cdr3_length: 12
v_call: TRBV5-8
j_call: TRBJ2-7
clone_size: .
d_call: TRBD2
cdr3_aa: CASRDYFYEQYF
cdr3_nt: TGTGCCAGCCGGGACTACTTCTACGAGCAGTACTTC

cdr3_length: 12
v_call: TRBV29-1
j_call: TRBJ2-7
clone_size: few
d_call: TRBD2
cdr3_aa: CSVVGLAGEQYF
cdr3_nt: TGCAGCGTTGTAGGACTAGCGGGCGAGCAGTACTTC

cdr3_length: 18
v_call: TRBV12-3/TRBV12-4
j_call: TRBJ2-3
clone_size: .
d_call: .
cdr3_aa: CASSLNSGRISSTDTQYF
cdr3_nt: TGTGCCAGCAGTTTAAATTCCGGGCGGATATCTAGCACAGATACGCAGTATTTT

cdr3_length: 14
v_call: TRBV29-1
j_call: TRBJ2-3
clone_size: many
d_call: TRBD2
cdr3_aa: CSVGAGTLTDTQYF
cdr3_nt: TGCAGCGTTGGAGCGGGGACCCTCACAGATACGCAGTATTTT

cdr3_length: 14
v_call: TRBV12-3/TRBV12-4
j_call: TRBJ2-5
clone_size: many
d_call: .
cdr3_aa: CASSSHGGQETQYF
cdr3_nt: TGTGCCAGCAGTTCACACGGGGGCCAAGAGACCCAGTACTTC

cdr3_length: 17
v_call: TRBV7-2
j_call: TRBJ2-2
clone_size: few
d_call: TRBD2
cdr3_aa: CASSLDFSGGAAGELFF
cdr3_nt: TGTGCCAGCAGCTTAGACTTTAGCGGGGGGGCAGCCGGGGAGCTGTTTTTT

cdr3_length: 12
v_call: TRBV29-1
j_call: TRBJ2-7
clone_size: few
d_call: TRBD1
cdr3_aa: CSVVRQGNEQYF
cdr3_nt: TGCAGCGTGGTAAGACAGGGAAACGAGCAGTACTTC

cdr3_length: 15
v_call: TRBV25-1
j_call: TRBJ1-1
clone_size: few
d_call: .
cdr3_aa: CASSESRRAGTEAFF
cdr3_nt: TGTGCCAGCAGTGAATCTCGGCGGGCGGGCACTGAAGCTTTCTTT

cdr3_length: 15
v_call: TRBV5-4
j_call: TRBJ2-1
clone_size: few
d_call: TRBD2
cdr3_aa: CASSHWASGYNEQFF
cdr3_nt: TGTGCCAGCAGCCACTGGGCTAGCGGATACAATGAGCAGTTCTTC

cdr3_length: 15
v_call: TRBV4-2
j_call: TRBJ2-3
clone_size: .
d_call: TRBD1
cdr3_aa: CASSQVSGGSDTQYF
cdr3_nt: TGTGCCAGCAGCCAAGTATCAGGGGGATCAGATACGCAGTATTTT

cdr3_length: 15
v_call: TRBV7-3
j_call: TRBJ2-7
clone_size: few
d_call: .
cdr3_aa: CASSLSRGIAYEQYF
cdr3_nt: TGTGCCAGCAGCTTAAGTCGAGGGATCGCCTACGAGCAGTACTTC

cdr3_length: 19
v_call: TRBV7-6
j_call: TRBJ1-3
clone_size: .
d_call: .
cdr3_aa: CASSSRGADPGSSGNTIYF
cdr3_nt: TGTGCCAGCAGCTCCCGAGGGGCCGATCCCGGGAGCTCTGGAAACACCATATATTTT

cdr3_length: 14
v_call: TRBV19
j_call: TRBJ2-5
clone_size: .
d_call: TRBD1
cdr3_aa: CASSTGTGGETQYF
cdr3_nt: TGTGCCAGTAGTACTGGGACAGGGGGGGAGACCCAGTACTTC

cdr3_length: 14
v_call: TRBV6-1
j_call: TRBJ1-1
clone_size: few
d_call: TRBD1
cdr3_aa: CASSAGQRYTEAFF
cdr3_nt: TGTGCCAGCAGTGCGGGACAGAGATACACTGAAGCTTTCTTT

cdr3_length: 15
v_call: TRBV4-3
j_call: TRBJ2-7
clone_size: .
d_call: TRBD1
cdr3_aa: CASSQGQGSSYEQYF
cdr3_nt: TGCGCCAGCAGCCAAGGACAGGGGAGCTCCTACGAGCAGTACTTC

cdr3_length: 15
v_call: TRBV7-2
j_call: TRBJ2-7
clone_size: few
d_call: TRBD2
cdr3_aa: CASSLGGGRWVEQYF
cdr3_nt: TGTGCCAGCAGCTTAGGCGGGGGGCGTTGGGTGGAGCAGTACTTC

cdr3_length: 16
v_call: TRBV6-5
j_call: TRBJ2-1
clone_size: many
d_call: .
cdr3_aa: CASSSGGSRAYNEQFF
cdr3_nt: TGTGCCAGCAGTTCCGGAGGGTCTCGAGCTTACAATGAGCAGTTCTTC

cdr3_length: 13
v_call: TRBV7-9
j_call: TRBJ1-1
clone_size: many
d_call: .
cdr3_aa: CASSLDPNTEAFF
cdr3_nt: TGTGCCAGCAGTTTGGACCCGAACACTGAAGCTTTCTTT

cdr3_length: 14
v_call: TRBV29-1
j_call: TRBJ2-2
clone_size: .
d_call: .
cdr3_aa: CSVGGGQNTGELFF
cdr3_nt: TGCAGCGTTGGGGGGGGACAGAACACCGGGGAGCTGTTTTTT

cdr3_length: 13
v_call: TRBV25-1
j_call: TRBJ2-1
clone_size: few
d_call: .
cdr3_aa: CASSVRAYNEQFF
cdr3_nt: TGTGCCAGCAGTGTACGGGCGTACAATGAGCAGTTCTTC

cdr3_length: 16
v_call: TRBV6-2/TRBV6-3
j_call: TRBJ2-2
clone_size: few
d_call: .
cdr3_aa: CASRLTGPLGTGELFF
cdr3_nt: TGTGCCAGCAGACTTACCGGGCCTCTGGGCACTGGGGAGCTGTTTTTT

cdr3_length: 19
v_call: TRBV3-1
j_call: TRBJ2-2
clone_size: .
d_call: TRBD1
cdr3_aa: CASREYSTGQGMNTGELFF
cdr3_nt: TGTGCCAGCAGAGAATACTCGACAGGGCAGGGGATGAACACCGGGGAGCTGTTTTTT

cdr3_length: 14
v_call: TRBV5-1
j_call: TRBJ1-4
clone_size: many
d_call: .
cdr3_aa: CASSRDQGGEKLFF
cdr3_nt: TGCGCCAGCAGCCGGGACCAAGGAGGTGAAAAACTGTTTTTT

cdr3_length: 14
v_call: TRBV7-2
j_call: TRBJ2-7
clone_size: .
d_call: .
cdr3_aa: CASSLFTSQGEQYF
cdr3_nt: TGTGCCAGCAGCTTATTCACCAGCCAGGGCGAGCAGTACTTC

cdr3_length: 15
v_call: TRBV11-2
j_call: TRBJ2-2
clone_size: many
d_call: .
cdr3_aa: CASRPDYSDTGELFF
cdr3_nt: TGTGCCAGCAGACCGGACTACTCCGACACCGGGGAGCTGTTTTTT

cdr3_length: 11
v_call: TRBV6-6
j_call: TRBJ2-1
clone_size: .
d_call: .
cdr3_aa: CASTEGGEQFF
cdr3_nt: TGTGCCAGCACCGAAGGGGGTGAGCAGTTCTTC